The clone carrying this T cell receptor (beta chain) appeared a few times. This record comes from a study of blood T cell repertoires in COVID-19. Seattle cases were enrolled at active infection and followed longitudinally. Germline V lookup: CDR1 MNHEY, CDR2 SMNVEV (reference sequence). The CDR3 covers 14 residues. Trimming took off 5 bases at V and 0 bases at J, with 10 bases between the two ends. Per the original data handling: Nucleated cell counts were estimated from reference gene primer amplification. Generated by immunoSEQ multiplex PCR, the TCRdb table keeps only in-frame clones and is missing some. The D gene and trimming were derived from the DNA, and the V and J assignments and clone size from that table. This table holds 300,000 to 350,000 clones, 88% found once.

Sequencing was done on a sample of peripheral blood. The sequence was obtained from a woman aged 70-85 years with COVID-19, enrolled during active disease. V is TRBV27 and J is TRBJ1-2; D possibly corresponds to TRBD1 (5 bases). CDR3 nucleotide sequence: TGTGCCAGCAGTACCCGACAGTCTAACTATGGCTACACCTTC. Protein: CASSTRQSNYGYTF.